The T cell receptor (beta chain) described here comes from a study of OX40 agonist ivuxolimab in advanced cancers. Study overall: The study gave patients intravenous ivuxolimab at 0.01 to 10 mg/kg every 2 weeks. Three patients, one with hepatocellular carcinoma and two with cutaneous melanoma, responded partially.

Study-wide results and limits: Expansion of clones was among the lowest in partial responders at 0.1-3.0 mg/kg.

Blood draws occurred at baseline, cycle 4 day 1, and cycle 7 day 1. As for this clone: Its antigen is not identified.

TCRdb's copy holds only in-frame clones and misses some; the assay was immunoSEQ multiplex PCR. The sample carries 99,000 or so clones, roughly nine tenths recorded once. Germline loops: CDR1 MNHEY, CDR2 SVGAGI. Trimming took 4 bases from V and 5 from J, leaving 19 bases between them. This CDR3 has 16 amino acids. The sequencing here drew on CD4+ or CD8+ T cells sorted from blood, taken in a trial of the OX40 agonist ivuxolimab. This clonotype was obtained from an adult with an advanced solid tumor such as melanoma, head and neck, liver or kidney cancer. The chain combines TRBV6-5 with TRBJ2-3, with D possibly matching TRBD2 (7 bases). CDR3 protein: CASSFGRGAGIDTQYF. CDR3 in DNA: TGTGCCAGCAGTTTCGGCCGGGGGGCTGGGATAGATACGCAGTATTTT.